A selection of T cell receptor beta chains follows, all from one sample in a study of read filtering for tumor transcriptome and immune sequencing. Each CDR3 protein is one row after TCRdb ran MiXCR on the reads. Of about 86,000 distinct CDR3 sequences in the sample, roughly an eighth are singletons; the top ten hold about 16%. The sample was a population of CD138-negative cells sorted from bone marrow. These receptors were obtained from a donor aged 40 or older with multiple myeloma. CDR3s include the opening cysteine and the closing phenylalanine or tryptophan. Each record gives: V gene, D gene, J gene, clone size, CDR3 protein, CDR3 DNA. D genes are given only for firm matches. Only some rows state a clone size, as once, few, many or a class for expanded clones.

v_call: TRBV7-9; d_call: -; j_call: TRBJ2-3; clone_size: many; cdr3_aa: CASTSVDTQYF; cdr3_nt: TGTGCCAGCACCTCCGTGGATACGCAGTATTTT
v_call: TRBV3-1; d_call: -; j_call: TRBJ2-5; clone_size: many; cdr3_aa: CASSRPGPSTPTW; cdr3_nt: TGTGCCAGCAGCCGCCCAGGGCCCTCGACTCCAACTTGG
v_call: TRBV12-3/TRBV12-4; d_call: -; j_call: TRBJ1-1; clone_size: many; cdr3_aa: CASSPGAGGTEAFF; cdr3_nt: TGTGCCAGCAGCCCAGGTGCGGGGGGCACTGAAGCTTTCTTT
v_call: TRBV27; d_call: -; j_call: TRBJ2-5; clone_size: many; cdr3_aa: CASSLSPQGPGRSGETQYF; cdr3_nt: TGTGCCAGCAGTTTATCTCCCCAGGGCCCCGGGAGAAGTGGAGAGACCCAGTACTTC
v_call: TRBV7-6; d_call: -; j_call: TRBJ2-3; clone_size: -; cdr3_aa: CASSPPRGDTPYF; cdr3_nt: TGTGCCAGCAGCCCCCCTCGCGGGGATACGCCGTATTTT
v_call: TRBV5-5; d_call: TRBD1; j_call: TRBJ2-1; clone_size: -; cdr3_aa: CASSPRTGAHNEQFF; cdr3_nt: TGTGCCAGCAGCCCAAGGACAGGGGCCCACAATGAGCAGTTCTTC
v_call: TRBV27; d_call: -; j_call: TRBJ2-1; clone_size: many; cdr3_aa: CASSLSSTYNEQFF; cdr3_nt: TGTGCCAGCAGTTTATCTAGCACCTACAATGAGCAGTTCTTC
v_call: TRBV20-1; d_call: TRBD2; j_call: TRBJ2-2; clone_size: many; cdr3_aa: CSARRLAGGPNGELFF; cdr3_nt: TGCAGTGCTAGGCGTCTAGCGGGAGGGCCTAACGGGGAGCTGTTTTTT
v_call: TRBV28; d_call: -; j_call: TRBJ1-1; clone_size: many; cdr3_aa: CASSIAGRVVSEAFF; cdr3_nt: TGTGCCAGCAGCATCGCGGGTCGGGTCGTGTCTGAAGCTTTCTTT
v_call: TRBV4-2; d_call: TRBD2; j_call: TRBJ2-7; clone_size: many; cdr3_aa: CASSQDLAGGMGEQYF; cdr3_nt: TGTGCCAGCAGCCAAGATCTGGCGGGAGGAATGGGAGAGCAGTACTTC
v_call: TRBV5-1; d_call: TRBD2; j_call: TRBJ2-3; clone_size: many; cdr3_aa: CASSSGTSGKGGVDTQYF; cdr3_nt: TGCGCCAGCAGCTCCGGGACTAGCGGGAAAGGTGGTGTAGATACGCAGTATTTT
v_call: TRBV7-9; d_call: -; j_call: TRBJ2-4; clone_size: many; cdr3_aa: CASSFGGLAKNIQYF; cdr3_nt: TGTGCCAGCAGCTTTGGCGGTTTAGCCAAAAACATTCAGTACTTC
v_call: TRBV4-2; d_call: TRBD2; j_call: TRBJ2-7; clone_size: many; cdr3_aa: CASTETSGSYEQYF; cdr3_nt: TGTGCCAGCACCGAGACTAGCGGATCCTACGAGCAGTACTTC
v_call: TRBV20-1; d_call: -; j_call: TRBJ2-7; clone_size: many; cdr3_aa: CSASLPRASGGGEQYF; cdr3_nt: TGCAGTGCTAGTCTTCCCCGGGCCTCCGGAGGTGGGGAGCAGTACTTC
v_call: TRBV5-6; d_call: -; j_call: TRBJ2-1; clone_size: many; cdr3_aa: CASSLIASSYNEQFF; cdr3_nt: TGTGCCAGCAGCTTAATAGCGAGCTCCTACAATGAGCAGTTCTTC
v_call: TRBV29-1; d_call: TRBD2; j_call: TRBJ2-1; clone_size: many; cdr3_aa: CSVPQTSGSYNEQFF; cdr3_nt: TGCAGCGTCCCACAGACTAGCGGATCCTACAATGAGCAGTTCTTC
v_call: TRBV28; d_call: TRBD1; j_call: TRBJ2-7; clone_size: many; cdr3_aa: CASTTGRGQGFYF; cdr3_nt: TGTGCCAGCACCACTGGAAGGGGACAGGGTTTTTACTTC
v_call: TRBV12-3/TRBV12-4; d_call: TRBD2; j_call: TRBJ2-3; clone_size: many; cdr3_aa: CASSLGRTSGSLTDTQYF; cdr3_nt: TGTGCCAGCAGTTTGGGGAGGACTAGCGGGAGTTTGACAGATACGCAGTATTTT
v_call: TRBV5-3; d_call: -; j_call: TRBJ2-1; clone_size: many; cdr3_aa: CARKQRLPTKSSYNEQFF; cdr3_nt: TGTGCCAGAAAACAAAGGCTGCCTACGAAAAGCTCCTACAATGAGCAGTTCTTC
v_call: TRBV7-9; d_call: -; j_call: TRBJ2-3; clone_size: many; cdr3_aa: CASSWAGGDTQYF; cdr3_nt: TGTGCCAGCAGCTGGGCAGGGGGGGATACGCAGTATTTT
v_call: TRBV29-1; d_call: -; j_call: TRBJ1-2; clone_size: many; cdr3_aa: CSAQDPQDYGYTF; cdr3_nt: TGCAGCGCCCAGGACCCCCAGGACTATGGCTACACCTTC
v_call: TRBV14; d_call: -; j_call: TRBJ1-4; clone_size: many; cdr3_aa: CASSQDQQEINEKLFF; cdr3_nt: TGTGCCAGCAGCCAAGATCAGCAGGAGATTAATGAAAAACTGTTTTTT
v_call: TRBV6-6; d_call: TRBD2; j_call: TRBJ2-1; clone_size: -; cdr3_aa: CASSHRTSGRLEQFF; cdr3_nt: TGTGCCAGCAGTCACCGAACTAGCGGGAGACTTGAGCAGTTCTTC
v_call: TRBV5-4; d_call: TRBD2; j_call: TRBJ2-7; clone_size: few; cdr3_aa: CASSFAGLAGAFPDF; cdr3_nt: TGTGCCAGCAGCTTTGCGGGACTAGCGGGAGCCTTTCCAGACTTC
v_call: TRBV19; d_call: TRBD1; j_call: TRBJ2-1; clone_size: -; cdr3_aa: CASSNPGTVINGQFF; cdr3_nt: TGTGCCAGTAGTAATCCCGGGACAGTTATTAATGGGCAGTTCTTC
v_call: TRBV7-9; d_call: TRBD1; j_call: TRBJ2-1; clone_size: many; cdr3_aa: CASSPRDRRYNEQFF; cdr3_nt: TGTGCCAGCAGCCCTCGGGACAGAAGATACAATGAGCAGTTCTTC
v_call: TRBV6-5; d_call: TRBD1; j_call: TRBJ2-7; clone_size: -; cdr3_aa: CASGDSFYEQYF; cdr3_nt: TGTGCCAGCGGGGACAGTTTCTACGAGCAGTACTTC
v_call: TRBV4-2; d_call: TRBD1; j_call: TRBJ2-7; clone_size: many; cdr3_aa: CASSDQGVGGYEQYF; cdr3_nt: TGTGCCAGCAGCGATCAGGGGGTCGGCGGCTACGAGCAGTACTTC
v_call: TRBV19; d_call: TRBD1; j_call: TRBJ1-3; clone_size: few; cdr3_aa: CTSNRRTGNSGNTIYF; cdr3_nt: TGTACCAGTAACAGGAGGACAGGCAACTCTGGAAACACCATATATTTT
v_call: TRBV5-1; d_call: -; j_call: TRBJ2-7; clone_size: many; cdr3_aa: CASSLVGSAAYEQYF; cdr3_nt: TGCGCCAGCAGCTTGGTTGGGTCCGCGGCCTACGAGCAGTACTTC
v_call: TRBV29-1; d_call: TRBD1; j_call: TRBJ1-1; clone_size: many; cdr3_aa: CSVEKGARTEAFF; cdr3_nt: TGCAGCGTTGAGAAGGGGGCGAGAACTGAAGCTTTCTTT
v_call: TRBV11-3; d_call: -; j_call: TRBJ2-3; clone_size: -; cdr3_aa: CASSLRDTGGYTDTQYF; cdr3_nt: TGTGCCAGCAGCCTCCGGGACACGGGGGGATACACAGATACGCAGTATTTT
v_call: TRBV28; d_call: -; j_call: TRBJ2-1; clone_size: few; cdr3_aa: CASSSEHELGSYNEQFF; cdr3_nt: TGTGCCAGCAGTTCCGAACACGAGTTAGGCTCCTACAATGAGCAGTTCTTC
v_call: TRBV30; d_call: TRBD2; j_call: TRBJ2-1; clone_size: many; cdr3_aa: CAWIRTSGRGNEQFF; cdr3_nt: TGTGCCTGGATAAGGACTAGCGGGAGGGGGAATGAGCAGTTCTTC
v_call: TRBV6-1; d_call: -; j_call: TRBJ2-2; clone_size: many; cdr3_aa: CASTYRYAGELFF; cdr3_nt: TGTGCCAGCACCTACCGGTACGCCGGGGAGCTGTTTTTT
v_call: TRBV7-3; d_call: TRBD2; j_call: TRBJ2-1; clone_size: many; cdr3_aa: CASSLNPGRGSYNEQFF; cdr3_nt: TGTGCCAGCAGCTTAAATCCCGGGAGGGGCTCATACAATGAGCAGTTCTTC
v_call: TRBV29-1; d_call: -; j_call: TRBJ2-6; clone_size: many; cdr3_aa: CSVESRGEGASGANVLTF; cdr3_nt: TGCAGCGTTGAATCACGTGGGGAGGGGGCGTCTGGGGCCAACGTCCTGACTTTC
v_call: TRBV6-5; d_call: -; j_call: TRBJ1-3; clone_size: many; cdr3_aa: CASRGASGNTIYF; cdr3_nt: TGTGCCAGCAGGGGGGCTTCAGGAAACACCATATATTTT
v_call: TRBV28; d_call: TRBD1; j_call: TRBJ2-7; clone_size: many; cdr3_aa: CASSSPGQKIDYEQYF; cdr3_nt: TGTGCCAGCAGTTCACCGGGACAGAAAATCGACTACGAGCAGTACTTC
v_call: TRBV6-1; d_call: TRBD1; j_call: TRBJ2-1; clone_size: many; cdr3_aa: CASSDGQGVFNEQFF; cdr3_nt: TGTGCCAGCAGTGATGGTCAGGGGGTGTTCAATGAGCAGTTCTTC
v_call: TRBV28; d_call: -; j_call: TRBJ2-7; clone_size: -; cdr3_aa: CASSTSGLFYGQYF; cdr3_nt: -
v_call: TRBV11-2; d_call: TRBD2; j_call: TRBJ2-1; clone_size: many; cdr3_aa: CASSPHPGLAGAEQFF; cdr3_nt: TGTGCCAGCAGCCCACACCCGGGACTAGCGGGAGCTGAGCAGTTCTTC
v_call: TRBV7-9; d_call: -; j_call: TRBJ2-5; clone_size: many; cdr3_aa: CASSPTTGARETQYF; cdr3_nt: TGTGCCAGCAGCCCGACGACGGGCGCCCGGGAGACCCAGTACTTC
v_call: TRBV3-1; d_call: -; j_call: TRBJ1-5; clone_size: many; cdr3_aa: CASSLTINQPQHF; cdr3_nt: TGTGCCAGCAGCCTCACTATAAATCAGCCCCAGCATTTT
v_call: TRBV2; d_call: TRBD1; j_call: TRBJ2-6; clone_size: few; cdr3_aa: CASNPQGVSSGANVLTF; cdr3_nt: TGTGCCAGCAATCCCCAGGGGGTTAGCTCTGGGGCCAACGTCCTGACTTTC
v_call: TRBV7-3; d_call: -; j_call: TRBJ1-5; clone_size: many; cdr3_aa: CASSVRTEANQPQHF; cdr3_nt: TGTGCCAGCAGCGTCAGGACAGAAGCCAATCAGCCCCAGCATTTT
v_call: TRBV20-1; d_call: -; j_call: TRBJ2-1; clone_size: many; cdr3_aa: CSARGDTRSSYNEQFF; cdr3_nt: TGCAGTGCTAGAGGGGACACTCGTAGCTCCTACAATGAGCAGTTCTTC
v_call: TRBV5-1; d_call: -; j_call: TRBJ2-5; clone_size: many; cdr3_aa: CASREGVGETQYF; cdr3_nt: TGCGCCAGCAGGGAAGGGGTTGGAGAGACCCAGTACTTC
v_call: TRBV7-2; d_call: TRBD1; j_call: TRBJ2-3; clone_size: few; cdr3_aa: CASSLGQADTQYF; cdr3_nt: TGTGCCAGCAGCCTGGGACAGGCGGATACGCAGTATTTT
v_call: TRBV28; d_call: -; j_call: TRBJ2-5; clone_size: many; cdr3_aa: CASTSGGETQYF; cdr3_nt: TGTGCCAGCACTTCAGGTGGGGAGACCCAGTACTTC
v_call: TRBV3-1; d_call: TRBD1; j_call: TRBJ2-1; clone_size: many; cdr3_aa: CASSYRDRGDNEQFF; cdr3_nt: TGTGCCAGCAGTTACCGGGACAGGGGGGACAATGAGCAGTTCTTC
v_call: TRBV7-2; d_call: TRBD1; j_call: TRBJ2-1; clone_size: -; cdr3_aa: CASSLPGQGINEQFF; cdr3_nt: TGTGCCAGCAGCTTACCGGGACAGGGTATCAATGAGCAGTTCTTC
v_call: TRBV15; d_call: TRBD1; j_call: TRBJ2-7; clone_size: many; cdr3_aa: CATSRMLAGGEQYF; cdr3_nt: TGTGCCACCAGCAGAATGTTGGCAGGGGGCGAGCAGTACTTC
v_call: TRBV29-1; d_call: -; j_call: TRBJ2-5; clone_size: -; cdr3_aa: CSVLAVSGTQYF; cdr3_nt: TGCAGCGTTTTGGCCGTATCGGGGACCCAGTACTTC
v_call: TRBV4-1; d_call: -; j_call: TRBJ2-5; clone_size: -; cdr3_aa: CAGGQDQVQETQCF; cdr3_nt: TGCGCCGGCGGCCAAGATCAAGTCCAAGAGACCCAGTGCTTC
v_call: TRBV2; d_call: -; j_call: TRBJ1-5; clone_size: many; cdr3_aa: CASSNWANQPQHF; cdr3_nt: TGTGCCAGCAGTAACTGGGCCAATCAGCCCCAGCATTTT
v_call: TRBV2; d_call: TRBD1; j_call: TRBJ1-2; clone_size: many; cdr3_aa: CASTEAGGIYGYTF; cdr3_nt: TGTGCCAGCACGGAAGCAGGGGGGATCTATGGCTACACCTTC